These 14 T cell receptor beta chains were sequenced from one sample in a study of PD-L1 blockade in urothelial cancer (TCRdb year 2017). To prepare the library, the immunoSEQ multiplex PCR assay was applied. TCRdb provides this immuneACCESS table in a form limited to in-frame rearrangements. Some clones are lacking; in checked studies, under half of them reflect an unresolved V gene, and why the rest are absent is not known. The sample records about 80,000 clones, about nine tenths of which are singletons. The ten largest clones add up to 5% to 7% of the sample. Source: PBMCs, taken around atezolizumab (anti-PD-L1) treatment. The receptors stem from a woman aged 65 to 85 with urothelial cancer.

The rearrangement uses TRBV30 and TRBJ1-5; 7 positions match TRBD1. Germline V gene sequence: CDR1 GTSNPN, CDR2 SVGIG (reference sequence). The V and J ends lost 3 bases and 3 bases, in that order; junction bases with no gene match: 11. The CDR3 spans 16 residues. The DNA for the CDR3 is TGTGCCTGGAGCCAAAGTAGGACAGGTCCCAATCAGCCCCAGCATTTT. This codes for CAWSQSRTGPNQPQHF.

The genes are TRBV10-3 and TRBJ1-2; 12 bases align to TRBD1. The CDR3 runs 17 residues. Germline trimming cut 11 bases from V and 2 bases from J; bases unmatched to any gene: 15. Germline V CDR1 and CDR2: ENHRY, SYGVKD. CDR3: CAVHTGTGGRSNYGYTF. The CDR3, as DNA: TGTGCCGTACACACCGGGACAGGGGGCAGATCCAACTATGGCTACACCTTC.

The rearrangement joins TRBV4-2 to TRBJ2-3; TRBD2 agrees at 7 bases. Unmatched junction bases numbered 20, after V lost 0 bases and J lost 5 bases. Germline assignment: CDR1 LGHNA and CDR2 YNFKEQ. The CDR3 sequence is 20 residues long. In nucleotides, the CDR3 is TGTGCCAGCAGCCAAGAGAGATGGGCCGGGACTACCACATCCAGAGATACGCAGTATTTT. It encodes CASSQERWAGTTTSRDTQYF.

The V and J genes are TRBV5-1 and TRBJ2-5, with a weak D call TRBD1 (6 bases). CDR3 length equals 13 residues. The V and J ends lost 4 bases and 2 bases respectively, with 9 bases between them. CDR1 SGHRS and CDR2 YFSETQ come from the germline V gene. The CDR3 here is CASSHGQQETQYF. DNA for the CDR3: TGCGCCAGCAGCCACGGACAGCAAGAGACCCAGTACTTC.

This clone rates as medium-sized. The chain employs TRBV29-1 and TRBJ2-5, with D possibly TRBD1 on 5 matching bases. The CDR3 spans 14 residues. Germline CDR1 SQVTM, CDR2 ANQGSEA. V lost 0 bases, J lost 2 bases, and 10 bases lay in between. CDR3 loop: CSVEDWGRQETQYF. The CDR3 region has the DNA TGCAGCGTTGAAGACTGGGGCAGGCAAGAGACCCAGTACTTC.

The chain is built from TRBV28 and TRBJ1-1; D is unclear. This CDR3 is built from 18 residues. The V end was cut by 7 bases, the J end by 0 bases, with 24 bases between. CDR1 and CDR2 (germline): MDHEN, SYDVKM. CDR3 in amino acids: CASNRPVGVSLMNTEAFF. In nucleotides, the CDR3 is TGTGCCAGCAATCGCCCCGTCGGGGTCTCTTTGATGAACACTGAAGCTTTCTTT.

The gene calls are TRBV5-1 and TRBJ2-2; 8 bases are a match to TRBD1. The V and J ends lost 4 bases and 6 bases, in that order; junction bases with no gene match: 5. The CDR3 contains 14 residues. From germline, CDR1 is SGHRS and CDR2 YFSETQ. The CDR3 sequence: CASSVGQAAGELFF. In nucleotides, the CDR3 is TGCGCCAGCAGCGTGGGACAGGCGGCCGGGGAGCTGTTTTTT.

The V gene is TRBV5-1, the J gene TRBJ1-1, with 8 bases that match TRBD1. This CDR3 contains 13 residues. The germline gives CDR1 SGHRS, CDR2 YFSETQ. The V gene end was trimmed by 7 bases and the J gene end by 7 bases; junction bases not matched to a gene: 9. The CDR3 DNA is TGCGCCAGCCGGTATCAGGGGGCGGGTGAAGCTTTCTTT. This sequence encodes CASRYQGAGEAFF.

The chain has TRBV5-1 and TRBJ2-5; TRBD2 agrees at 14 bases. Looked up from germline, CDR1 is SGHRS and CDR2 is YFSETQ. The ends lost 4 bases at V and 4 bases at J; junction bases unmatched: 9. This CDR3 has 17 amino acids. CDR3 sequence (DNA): TGCGCCAGCAGCAGCGGGACTAGCGGGAGTGTACGAGAGACCCAGTACTTC. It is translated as CASSSGTSGSVRETQYF.

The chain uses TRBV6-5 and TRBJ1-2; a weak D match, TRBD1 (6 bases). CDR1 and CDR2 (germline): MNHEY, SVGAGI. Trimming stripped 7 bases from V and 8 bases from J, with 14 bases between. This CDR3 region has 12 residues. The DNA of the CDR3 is TGTGCCAGCACCACAACAGGGAGCGGCTACACCTTC. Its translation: CASTTTGSGYTF.

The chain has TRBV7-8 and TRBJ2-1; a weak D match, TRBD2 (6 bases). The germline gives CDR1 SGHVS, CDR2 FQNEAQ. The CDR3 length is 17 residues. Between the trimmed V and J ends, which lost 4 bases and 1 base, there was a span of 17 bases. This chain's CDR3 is CASSSPLSGESYNEQFF. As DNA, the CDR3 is TGTGCCAGCAGCTCCCCTCTTTCGGGAGAGTCCTACAATGAGCAGTTCTTC.

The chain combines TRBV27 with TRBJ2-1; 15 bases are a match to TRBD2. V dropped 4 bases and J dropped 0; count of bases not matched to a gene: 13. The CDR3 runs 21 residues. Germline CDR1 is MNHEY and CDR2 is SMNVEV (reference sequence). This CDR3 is CASSSRDKPGLAGGSYNEQFF. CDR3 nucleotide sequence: TGTGCCAGCAGTTCCCGGGATAAACCGGGACTAGCGGGAGGCTCCTACAATGAGCAGTTCTTC.

CDR3 protein: CASSRDRTYNEQFF. The CDR3 coding sequence is TGTGCCAGCAGCCGGGACAGAACTTACAATGAGCAGTTCTTC. This chain uses TRBV11-2 with TRBJ2-1; 7 bases agree with TRBD1. The CDR3 length is 14 residues. Unmatched junction bases numbered 5, after V lost 5 bases and J lost 4 bases. Germline V lookup: CDR1 SGHAT, CDR2 FQNNGV.

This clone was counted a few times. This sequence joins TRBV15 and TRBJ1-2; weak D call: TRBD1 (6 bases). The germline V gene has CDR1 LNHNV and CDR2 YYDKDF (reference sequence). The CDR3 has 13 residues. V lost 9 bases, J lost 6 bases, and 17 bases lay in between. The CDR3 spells CATRSVGGDGYTF. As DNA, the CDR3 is TGTGCCACGAGGAGCGTAGGGGGGGATGGCTACACCTTC.